This T cell receptor beta chain was recorded in a study of cytomegalovirus exposure and HLA in healthy donors. Study-wide context: Of all 400 or so donors who were genotyped, about 80% belonged to the Caucasian-associated ancestry cluster.

Broader study findings: Beyond CMV serostatus, there was no information to go on about immune exposure. What was likely a sequencing artifact was a cluster of highly shared sequence variants. The presence/absence work took it that sequencing depth was about the same across donors.

In regard to this clone: The antigen is unknown.

The PCR ran on 60 Vbeta and 13 Jbeta primers. TCRdb's table, derived via immunoSEQ multiplex PCR, lists solely in-frame clones and lacks some. Of about 200,000 clones listed, roughly 85% are singletons. Germline V lookup: CDR1 SGHAT, CDR2 FQNNGV. V was trimmed by 3 bases and J by 7 bases, leaving 7 bases between them. The CDR3 is made up of 12 amino acids. Sequenced: PBMCs. This receptor was taken from a woman aged 25 to 39 in good health and CMV-seropositive. V gene TRBV11-2 combines with J gene TRBJ2-1; possible D gene TRBD1, 5 bases. The CDR3 region has the DNA TGTGCCAGCAGCTTGCAGGGAAATGAGCAGTTCTTC. Its protein is CASSLQGNEQFF.